The clone carrying this T cell receptor (beta chain) was counted only a few times. Its matching antigen is unknown. The whole isolated RNA underwent reverse transcription, so sequencing captured expressed TCRB transcripts. For naive, central memory and regulatory T cell samples, reads averaged around 3.8 million. The table came from immunoSEQ multiplex PCR; TCRdb's copy has only in-frame clones and leaves some out. Here the sample spans over 300,000 clones, 8% being singletons. The sample comes from a study of beta chain features in type 1 diabetes. Study-wide results and limits: VDJ junctions from type 1 diabetes patients carried fewer insertions and larger deletions. A definitive answer on HLA type influencing TCRB rearrangement was not reached here.

Per germline, CDR1 MNHNY and CDR2 SVGAGI (reference sequence). This CDR3 region has 15 residues. Unmatched junction bases numbered 10, after V lost 6 bases and J lost 4 bases. The sequence derives from a woman aged 18-30 years in good health. The chain recombines TRBV6-6 with TRBJ2-5; 8 bases are shared with TRBD2. The sample consisted of central memory CD4+ T cells from blood. The CDR3 reads CASRATGLGRETQYF. The CDR3 DNA sequence: TGTGCCAGCAGAGCCACGGGACTAGGACGAGAGACCCAGTACTTC.